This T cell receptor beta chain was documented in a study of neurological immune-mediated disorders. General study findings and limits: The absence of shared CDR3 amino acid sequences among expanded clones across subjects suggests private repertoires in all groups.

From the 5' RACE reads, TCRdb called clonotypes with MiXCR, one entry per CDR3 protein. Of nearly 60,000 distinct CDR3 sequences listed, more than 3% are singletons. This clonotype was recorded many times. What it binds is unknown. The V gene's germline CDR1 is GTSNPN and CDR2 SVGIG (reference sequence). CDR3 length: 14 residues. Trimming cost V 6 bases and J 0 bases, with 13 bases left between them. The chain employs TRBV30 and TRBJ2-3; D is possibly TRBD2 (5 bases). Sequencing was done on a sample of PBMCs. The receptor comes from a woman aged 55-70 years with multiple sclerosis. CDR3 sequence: CACLPSGSTDTQYF. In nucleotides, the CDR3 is TGTGCCTGCCTCCCCAGCGGTAGCACAGATACGCAGTATTTT.